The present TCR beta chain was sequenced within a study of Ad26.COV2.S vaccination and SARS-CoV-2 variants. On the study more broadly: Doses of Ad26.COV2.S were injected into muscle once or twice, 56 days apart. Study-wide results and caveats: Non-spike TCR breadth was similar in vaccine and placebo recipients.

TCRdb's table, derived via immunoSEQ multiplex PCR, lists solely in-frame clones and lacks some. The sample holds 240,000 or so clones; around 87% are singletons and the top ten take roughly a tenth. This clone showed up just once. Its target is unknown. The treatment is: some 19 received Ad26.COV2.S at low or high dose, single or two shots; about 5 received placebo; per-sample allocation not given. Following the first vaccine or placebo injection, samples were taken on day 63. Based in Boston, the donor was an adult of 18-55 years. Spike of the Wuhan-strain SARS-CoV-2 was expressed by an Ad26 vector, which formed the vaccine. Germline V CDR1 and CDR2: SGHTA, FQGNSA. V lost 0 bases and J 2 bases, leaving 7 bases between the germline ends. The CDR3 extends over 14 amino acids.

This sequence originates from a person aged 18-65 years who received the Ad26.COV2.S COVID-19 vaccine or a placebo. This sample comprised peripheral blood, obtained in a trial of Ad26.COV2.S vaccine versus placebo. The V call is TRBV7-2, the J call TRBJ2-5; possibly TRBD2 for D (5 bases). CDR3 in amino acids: CASSLAGRQETQYF. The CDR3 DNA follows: TGTGCCAGCAGCTTAGCAGGGAGACAAGAGACCCAGTACTTC.